Below are 27 T cell receptor beta chains sequenced from a single sample in a study of T cell responses to AZD1222 COVID-19 vaccine. Here immunoSEQ multiplex PCR was the method, and the copy in TCRdb shows in-frame clones only, minus some. The sample lists more than 70,000 clones, approximately 90% occurring once. This material consisted of peripheral blood, taken 28 days after the second AZD1222 dose. The source of these receptors is an adult who received the AZD1222 COVID-19 vaccine.

The rearrangement uses TRBV6-2 or TRBV6-3 and TRBJ2-7; D is ambiguous. Germline CDR1 reads MNHEY; CDR2 reads SVGEGT. The CDR3 covers 14 residues. Trimming stripped 5 bases from V and 1 base from J, with 12 bases between. The CDR3 loop is CASSRFLGSYEQYF. In nucleotides, the CDR3 is TGTGCCAGCAGTCGATTCTTGGGGTCCTACGAGCAGTACTTC.

V gene TRBV5-1 combines with J gene TRBJ2-7; 8 bases align to TRBD1. The germline CDR1 and CDR2 sequences are SGHRS and YFSETQ. The CDR3 consists of 14 residues. The V segment lost 1 base and the J segment 3 bases; nucleotides outside the gene matches: 3. CDR3 protein: CASSLTGGIYEQYF. In nucleotides, the CDR3 is TGCGCCAGCAGCTTGACAGGGGGGATCTACGAGCAGTACTTC.

This clone was detected only a few times. V gene TRBV29-1 combines with J gene TRBJ2-2, with D perhaps given as TRBD1 or TRBD2 (7 bases each). Germline values: CDR1 SQVTM, CDR2 ANQGSEA. The CDR3 contains 13 residues. V was cut by 6 bases and J by 7 bases, with 15 bases left in between. The CDR3 spells CSVIDREGGELFF. As DNA, the CDR3 is TGCAGCGTGATAGACAGGGAGGGCGGGGAGCTGTTTTTT.

This chain links TRBV7-9 with TRBJ2-7; D is possibly TRBD1 (5 bases). Germline V lookup: CDR1 SEHNR, CDR2 FQNEAQ (reference sequence). The length of the CDR3 is 13 residues. Trimming cost V 3 bases and J 4 bases, with 10 bases left between them. The CDR3 reads CASSLTVQYEQYF. The CDR3 DNA follows: TGTGCCAGCAGCTTGACAGTCCAATACGAGCAGTACTTC.

The rearrangement links TRBV2 to TRBJ1-1, with D tentatively TRBD1 (5 bases). This CDR3 has 15 amino acids. Deletions cut 11 bases from V and 0 bases from J, with 19 bases between. Germline loops: CDR1 SNHLY, CDR2 FYNNEI. For the CDR3, the DNA is TGTGCCGACTCCCGAGGGGCTCCCTTGAACACTGAAGCTTTCTTT. This sequence encodes CADSRGAPLNTEAFF. Looking up the rest from reference TRBV2 and TRBJ1-1 gives the full variable domain: EPEVTQTPSHQVTQMGQEVILRCVPISNHLYFYWYRQILGQKVEFLVSFYNNEISEKSEIFDDQFSVERPDGSNFTLKIRSTKLEDSAMYFCADSRGAPLNTEAFFGQGTRLTVV.

This rearrangement joins TRBV6-5 to TRBJ1-1; D is perhaps TRBD1 (6 bases). Trimming removed 4 bases from V and 1 base from J, with 10 bases in between. The CDR3 contains 14 residues. Germline assignment: CDR1 MNHEY and CDR2 SVGAGI. The CDR3 DNA follows: TGTGCCAGCAGTTTCAGGGGACCGAACACTGAAGCTTTCTTT. It translates to CASSFRGPNTEAFF.

This rearrangement joins TRBV6-1 to TRBJ1-5; D ambiguous. The CDR3 runs 15 residues. Germline CDR1 MNHNS, CDR2 SASEGT. V was clipped by 3 bases and J by 5 bases, with 14 bases between them. The CDR3, as DNA: TGTGCCAGCAGTGACCGAGGGTTTGGGGATCAGCCCCAGCATTTT. Translating it yields CASSDRGFGDQPQHF.

The CDR3: CASSITNSGANVLTF. The DNA of the CDR3 is TGTGCCAGCAGCATCACTAACTCTGGGGCCAACGTCCTGACTTTC. This chain uses TRBV14 with TRBJ2-6; D is undetermined. CDR1 and CDR2 (germline): SGHDN, FVKESK. With 5 bases removed from V and 0 bases from J, the gap between germline ends came to 8 bases. CDR3 length: 15 residues.

Only one count was recorded for this clone. The chain employs TRBV27 and TRBJ1-1; D might be TRBD1 (6 bases). Germline CDR1 MNHEY, CDR2 SMNVEV (reference sequence). The CDR3 is made up of 15 amino acids. With 7 bases removed from V and 3 bases from J, the gap between germline ends came to 18 bases. For the CDR3, the DNA is TGTGCCAGCACTAGGCGGGGGGCAGGCGACACTGAAGCTTTCTTT. The encoded protein is CASTRRGAGDTEAFF.

The V and J genes are TRBV24-1 and TRBJ2-1; no clear D gene. Trimming cost V 4 bases and J 7 bases, with 4 bases left between them. The CDR3 sequence is 11 residues long. Germline-derived CDR1 and CDR2 are KGHDR and SFDVKD. The CDR3 DNA is TGTGCCACCAGTGACGGAAATGAGCAGTTCTTC. Translated: CATSDGNEQFF.

This chain uses TRBV3-1 (or the pseudogene TRBV3-2) with TRBJ2-1; 15 bases agree with TRBD2. Per the germline V gene, CDR1 is LGHDT and CDR2 is YNNKEL (reference sequence). V lost 0 bases, J lost 5 bases, and 14 bases stayed unmatched. CDR3 length equals 21 residues. The CDR3 nucleotides read TGTGCCAGCAGCCAAGAAGGCGGACTAGCGGGAGGGCTTTTAGTCAACAATGAGCAGTTCTTC. Protein product: CASSQEGGLAGGLLVNNEQFF.

The chain links TRBV6-2 or TRBV6-3 to TRBJ1-1; TRBD1 matches at 9 bases. The CDR3 sequence is 19 residues long. Germline V CDR1 and CDR2: MNHEY, SVGEGT. V lost 0 bases and J lost 1; bases outside the gene matches: 12. CDR3 protein: CASSYSRLGQGRGNTEAFF. CDR3 DNA: TGTGCCAGCAGTTACTCGAGGTTAGGACAGGGGCGAGGGAACACTGAAGCTTTCTTT.

This chain connects TRBV7-8 to TRBJ2-2; D unclear. Looked up from germline, CDR1 is SGHVS and CDR2 is FQNEAQ. The CDR3 totals 12 residues. V was shortened by 3 bases and J by 6 bases, with 5 bases between the two germline ends. The CDR3 DNA reads TGTGCCAGCAGCTTCCAAGCCGGGGAGCTGTTTTTT. Protein sequence: CASSFQAGELFF.

The chain employs TRBV10-1 and TRBJ1-1; D may be TRBD1 (6 bases). With 4 bases removed from V and 5 bases from J, the gap between germline ends came to 14 bases. Per the germline V gene, CDR1 is WNHNN and CDR2 is SYGVQD (reference sequence). The CDR3 runs 14 residues. CDR3 bases: TGCGCCAGCAGTGTTGGGGGCGGTCGGACTGAAGCTTTCTTT. Its protein product is CASSVGGGRTEAFF.

The V gene is TRBV25-1, the J gene TRBJ2-3, with 7 positions matching TRBD2. This CDR3 comprises 18 residues. The trim removed 5 bases at V and 1 base at J, leaving 15 bases unmatched. Germline loops: CDR1 MGHDK, CDR2 SYGVNS. The CDR3 protein is CASSLTGASGFRTDTQYF. The CDR3 region has the DNA TGTGCCAGCAGTCTAACCGGGGCTAGCGGTTTTCGCACAGATACGCAGTATTTT.

The gene calls are TRBV7-9 and TRBJ1-2; 7 nucleotides align to TRBD1. V was pared by 7 bases and J by 8 bases, with 16 bases of the junction left unmatched. CDR3 length: 15 amino acids. Germline assignment: CDR1 SEHNR and CDR2 FQNEAQ (reference sequence). CDR3 sequence reads: CASKPPDRQIGGYTF. The CDR3 DNA is TGTGCCAGCAAACCACCGGACAGGCAAATAGGGGGCTACACCTTC.

This chain connects TRBV6-5 to TRBJ2-2; D perhaps matches TRBD2 (5 bases). Trimming took 3 bases from V and 5 from J, leaving 7 bases between them. Germline CDR1 is MNHEY and CDR2 is SVGAGI. The CDR3 contains 13 residues. CDR3 sequence (DNA): TGTGCCAGCAGTTATGGGAGAACCGGGGAGCTGTTTTTT. Amino acids: CASSYGRTGELFF.

The chain recombines TRBV9 with TRBJ2-3; the match to TRBD1 covers 8 bases. Germline V gives CDR1 SGDLS, CDR2 YYNGEE. V dropped 0 bases and J dropped 5; count of bases not matched to a gene: 5. The length of the CDR3 is 15 residues. The CDR3 reads CASSVGQGAGDTQYF. CDR3 DNA sequence: TGTGCCAGCAGCGTAGGTCAGGGGGCGGGAGATACGCAGTATTTT.

This sequence joins TRBV3-1 (or the pseudogene TRBV3-2) and TRBJ2-2; D is possibly TRBD1 (6 bases). The CDR3 loop spans 14 amino acids. Trimming cost V 4 bases and J 6 bases, with 12 bases left between them. CDR1 is LGHDT, CDR2 YNNKEL, per germline (reference sequence). The CDR3 spells CASSLFTGPGELFF. In nucleotides, the CDR3 is TGTGCCAGCAGCCTCTTTACAGGGCCCGGGGAGCTGTTTTTT.

Concerning this clone: The sample holds other DNA sequences that translate to the same CDR3. V is TRBV6-5 and J is TRBJ2-7; 7 positions match TRBD1. The germline gives CDR1 MNHEY, CDR2 SVGAGI. The CDR3 length is 14 residues. J lost 2 bases, V lost 5 bases, and 6 bases had no gene match. CDR3 in DNA: TGTGCCAGCAGTCAACGACAGGGAACCTACGAGCAGTACTTC. Amino acids: CASSQRQGTYEQYF.

This clone has a single count. The chain has TRBV9 and TRBJ1-1, with 8 bases fitting TRBD1. CDR1 is SGDLS, CDR2 YYNGEE, per germline. This CDR3 is built from 16 residues. V shed 0 bases and J 1 base; nucleotides not matched to a gene: 5. The CDR3 DNA reads TGTGCCAGCAGCGTAGGGACAGGGTGGGGGAACACTGAAGCTTTCTTT. As protein: CASSVGTGWGNTEAFF.

This clone came up a few times. This chain uses TRBV19 with TRBJ1-1, with 10 bases identical to TRBD1. The germline V gene has CDR1 LNHDA and CDR2 SQIVND (reference sequence). The ends lost 6 bases at V and 6 bases at J; junction bases unmatched: 10. The CDR3 runs 15 residues. Here the CDR3 reads CASSEPRDRGSEAFF. CDR3 nucleotides: TGTGCCAGTAGCGAACCACGGGACAGGGGCTCTGAAGCTTTCTTT.

The chain has TRBV5-6 and TRBJ1-6; a possible D gene is TRBD1 (5 bases). V lost 2 bases and J 5 bases, leaving 11 bases between the germline ends. This CDR3 region has 15 residues. Germline V gene lookup returns CDR1 SGHDT and CDR2 YYEEEE. CDR3 in amino acids: CASSFWDRDNSPLHF. In DNA form, the CDR3 reads TGTGCCAGCAGCTTCTGGGACCGAGATAATTCACCCCTCCACTTT.

The CDR3 sequence: CASSSTNRPRNYGYTF. CDR3 sequence (DNA): TGTGCCAGCTCATCTACGAACAGGCCGAGGAACTATGGCTACACCTTC. The V gene is TRBV18, the J gene TRBJ1-2, with D perhaps matching TRBD1 (5 bases). The germline V gene encodes CDR1 KGHSH and CDR2 LQKENI. CDR3 length: 16 residues. Trimming removed 5 bases from V and 2 bases from J, with 18 bases in between.

The V and J genes are TRBV5-1 and TRBJ2-5; maybe TRBD2 (6 bases). The V end was cut by 2 bases, the J end by 3 bases, with 20 bases between. The CDR3 runs 17 residues. Germline lookup yields CDR1 SGHRS and CDR2 YFSETQ. CDR3 sequence (DNA): TGCGCCAGCAGCTTCAGGCCCCAGGTCGGGGGAGAAGAGACCCAGTACTTC. Translating gives CASSFRPQVGGEETQYF.

The rearrangement links TRBV9 to TRBJ1-2; 8 nucleotides align to TRBD1. The V segment lost 2 bases and the J segment 5 bases; nucleotides outside the gene matches: 11. CDR1 is SGDLS, CDR2 YYNGEE, per germline. The CDR3 runs to 16 residues. The DNA for the CDR3 is TGTGCCAGCAGCGTCGATGGACAGGGAGGGGGATATGGCTACACCTTC. Translation: CASSVDGQGGGYGYTF.

This clone was seen a single time. This chain uses TRBV18 with TRBJ1-1; D unresolved. CDR3 size: 14 residues. V was shortened by 2 bases and J by 2 bases, with 9 bases between the two germline ends. Per the germline V gene, CDR1 is KGHSH and CDR2 is LQKENI. The CDR3 reads CASSPTQSNTEAFF. CDR3 sequence (DNA): TGTGCCAGCTCACCAACACAGTCAAACACTGAAGCTTTCTTT.